This TCR beta chain originates from a study of T cell repertoires in cytomegalovirus infection. Concerning this clonotype itself: Its specificity is not known.

TCRdb passed the reads through MiXCR, listing each CDR3 protein once. The table shows 20,000 to 25,000 distinct CDR3 sequences, with around two fifths occurring only once. The CDR3 consists of 15 residues. CDR1 is MNHEY, CDR2 SVGAGI, per germline. V was pared by 6 bases and J by 0 bases, with 7 bases of the junction left unmatched. This TCR was sampled from a human donor in good health (CMV status not recorded). Some clones in this sample may be carry-over from other donors' samples. The chain couples TRBV6-5 to TRBJ1-1; 7 nucleotides align to TRBD1. Here the sequenced sample was CD8+ T cells from cultured PBMCs, taken from culture after CMV antigen stimulation. CDR3: CASSLLGQLNTEAFF. DNA for the CDR3: TGTGCCAGCAGCCTATTGGGACAGCTGAACACTGAAGCTTTCTTT.